This TCR beta chain was obtained from a study of blood T cell repertoires in COVID-19. In the study overall: Acute and convalescent COVID-19 samples came from the United States, Italy and Spain. PBMCs, B-cell-depleted T cells, or T cells provided the cDNA or gDNA that made up the material.

CDR3 length: 16 amino acids. The germline V gene has CDR1 SGHRS and CDR2 YFSETQ. Trimming removed 1 base from V and 0 bases from J, with 12 bases in between. In the original workflow: Amplification from reference gene primers served as the basis for estimated nucleated cell counts. Repertoires were generated with immunoSEQ multiplex PCR, while TCRdb's copy carries only in-frame clones and drops some. The V and J calls and clone size are taken from that table; D and trimming were inferred from the DNA. The data contain under 150,000 clones, 77% of them seen just once; the ten biggest clones take up about 9.4%.

This sequence originates from a woman aged 45-59 years with active or convalescent COVID-19. The chain carries TRBV5-1 and TRBJ2-3; a weak D match, TRBD2 (5 bases). What was sequenced was peripheral blood. The CDR3, as DNA: TGCGCCAGCAGCTTGTCAGGTAGACTAAGCACAGATACGCAGTATTTT. Its protein product is CASSLSGRLSTDTQYF.